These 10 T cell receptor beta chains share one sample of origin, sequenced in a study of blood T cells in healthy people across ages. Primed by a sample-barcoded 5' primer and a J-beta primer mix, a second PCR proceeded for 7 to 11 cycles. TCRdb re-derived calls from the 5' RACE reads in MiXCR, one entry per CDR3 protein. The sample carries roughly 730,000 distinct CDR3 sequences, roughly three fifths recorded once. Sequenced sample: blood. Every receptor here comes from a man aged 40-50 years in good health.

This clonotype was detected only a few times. CDR3 DNA: TGTGCCAGCAGCTCTCCAAGATTTGAAGCTTTCTTT. It is translated as CASSSPRFEAFF. The chain recombines TRBV7-2 with TRBJ1-1; D uncertain. V lost 4 bases and J 7 bases, leaving 10 bases between the germline ends. The CDR3 has 12 amino acids. The germline V gene has CDR1 SGHTA and CDR2 FQGNSA.

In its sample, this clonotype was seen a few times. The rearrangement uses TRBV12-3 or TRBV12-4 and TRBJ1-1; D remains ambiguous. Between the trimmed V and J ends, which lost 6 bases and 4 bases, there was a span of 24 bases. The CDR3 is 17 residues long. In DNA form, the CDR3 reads TGTGCCAGCAGCTCTTTGGAGCAACTCTTTTTTGGCACTGAAGCTTTCTTT. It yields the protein CASSSLEQLFFGTEAFF.

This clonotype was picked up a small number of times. CDR3 amino acids: CASSPSAIYNEQFF. The CDR3 nucleotides are TGTGCCAGCAGTCCAAGCGCGATATACAATGAGCAGTTCTTC. The gene calls are TRBV7-9 and TRBJ2-1; D not resolved. This CDR3 region has 14 residues. V was shortened by 6 bases and J by 4 bases, with 13 bases between the two germline ends. CDR1 is SEHNR, CDR2 FQNEAQ, per germline (reference sequence). Full variable domain (rest looked up from reference TRBV7-9 and TRBJ2-1): DTGVSQNPRHKITKRGQNVTFRCDPISEHNRLYWYRQTLGQGPEFLTYFQNEAQLEKSRLLSDRFSAERPKGSFSTLEIQRTEQGDSAMYLCASSPSAIYNEQFFGPGTRLTVL.

The DNA of the CDR3 is TGTGCCAGCAGCCCGGGACCCTCGGCTAATGAAAAACTGTTTTTT. Translating it yields CASSPGPSANEKLFF. The chain has TRBV11-2 and TRBJ1-4, with D perhaps TRBD1 (5 bases). CDR3 length: 15 residues. V dropped 5 bases and J dropped 3 bases, with 13 bases sitting between them. CDR1 and CDR2 from the germline V gene are SGHAT and FQNNGV.

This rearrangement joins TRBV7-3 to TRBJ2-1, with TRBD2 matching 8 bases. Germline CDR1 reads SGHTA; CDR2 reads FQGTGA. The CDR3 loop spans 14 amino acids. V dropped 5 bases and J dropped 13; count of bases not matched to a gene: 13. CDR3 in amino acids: CASSRDSGNLAQFF. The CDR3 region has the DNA TGTGCCAGCAGCAGAGATAGCGGGAACCTTGCCCAGTTCTTC.

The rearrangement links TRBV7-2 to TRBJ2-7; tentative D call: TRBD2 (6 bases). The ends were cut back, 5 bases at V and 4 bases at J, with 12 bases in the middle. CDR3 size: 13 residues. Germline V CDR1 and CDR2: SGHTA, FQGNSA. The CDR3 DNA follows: TGTGCCAGCAGCGCGACTAGTGGTTACGAGCAGTACTTC. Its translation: CASSATSGYEQYF.

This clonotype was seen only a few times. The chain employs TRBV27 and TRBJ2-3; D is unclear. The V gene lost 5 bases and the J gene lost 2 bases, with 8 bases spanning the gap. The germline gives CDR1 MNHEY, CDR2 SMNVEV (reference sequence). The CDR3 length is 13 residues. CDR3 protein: CASSRSTTDTQYF. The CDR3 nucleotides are TGTGCCAGCAGTCGATCCACCACAGATACGCAGTATTTT.

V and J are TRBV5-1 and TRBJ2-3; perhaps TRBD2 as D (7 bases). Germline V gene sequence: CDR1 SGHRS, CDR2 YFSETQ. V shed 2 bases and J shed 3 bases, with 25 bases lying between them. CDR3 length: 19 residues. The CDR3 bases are TGCGCCAGCAGCTTCTTTTCGAGTTTGGCGGGGGCTGGGACAGATACGCAGTATTTT. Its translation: CASSFFSSLAGAGTDTQYF.

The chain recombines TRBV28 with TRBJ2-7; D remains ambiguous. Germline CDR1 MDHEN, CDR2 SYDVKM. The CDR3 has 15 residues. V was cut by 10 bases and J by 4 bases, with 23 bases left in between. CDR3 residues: CATTPLFSSTYEQYF. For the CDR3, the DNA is TGTGCCACCACGCCCTTATTTTCATCCACTTACGAGCAGTACTTC.

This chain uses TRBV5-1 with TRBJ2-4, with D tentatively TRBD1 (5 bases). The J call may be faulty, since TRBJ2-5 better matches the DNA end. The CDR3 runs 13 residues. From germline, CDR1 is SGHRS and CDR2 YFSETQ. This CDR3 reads CASSFAGQETQYF. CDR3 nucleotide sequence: TGCGCCAGCAGCTTTGCAGGGCAAGAGACCCAGTACTTC.